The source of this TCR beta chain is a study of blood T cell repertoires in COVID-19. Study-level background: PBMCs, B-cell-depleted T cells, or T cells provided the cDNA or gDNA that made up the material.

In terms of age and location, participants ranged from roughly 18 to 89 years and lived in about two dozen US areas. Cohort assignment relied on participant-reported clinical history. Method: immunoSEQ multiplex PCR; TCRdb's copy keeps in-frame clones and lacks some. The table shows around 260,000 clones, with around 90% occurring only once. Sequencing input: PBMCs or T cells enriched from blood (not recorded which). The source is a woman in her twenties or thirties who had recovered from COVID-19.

This CDR3 is CAIMMQGNYEQYF. The CDR3, as DNA: TGTGCCATCATGATGCAGGGGAACTACGAGCAGTACTTC. The chain combines TRBV10-3 with TRBJ2-7; TRBD1 is a possible D gene (6 bases). This CDR3 spans 13 amino acids. V gave up 7 bases and J gave up 3 bases, with 13 bases separating them. Per the germline V gene, CDR1 is ENHRY and CDR2 is SYGVKD.